This TCR beta chain was sequenced in a study of regulatory T cells in long-lasting Graves disease. Regarding the study as a whole: Shared public clonotypes totalled 2,741 in persistent patients, compared with around 930 in new patients. Persistent cases favored TRBV28, TRBJ1-2 and TRBJ2-5.

Germline V gives CDR1 MNHEY, CDR2 SVGAGI. The junction had 2 bases not matched to a gene; V was cut back by 0 bases and J by 8 bases. CDR3 size: 13 residues. The time point: persistent/refractory GD, antithyroid drugs over 5 years with positive TRAb. Making the TCR library involved RNA that had been extracted from PBMCs. Patients were enrolled at an endocrinology department in Xi'an, China. This clonotype was detected ten times or more. Antigen: not known. The TCR beta library used iRepertoire HTBI primers with Arm-PCR amplification of CDR3. TCRdb called the multiplex PCR reads again in MiXCR, with one record for every CDR3 protein. Here the sample spans some 430,000 distinct CDR3 sequences, under 25% being singletons.

This specimen consisted of peripheral blood mononuclear cells (PBMCs), obtained when the disease was refractory, from a patient treated with antithyroid drugs. The chain is built from TRBV6-5 and TRBJ1-1, with TRBD1 matching 8 bases. This clonotype was sampled from a female donor with Graves disease. CDR3 residues: CASSYSWDREAFF. In nucleotides, the CDR3 is TGTGCCAGCAGTTACTCGTGGGACAGGGAAGCTTTCTTT.